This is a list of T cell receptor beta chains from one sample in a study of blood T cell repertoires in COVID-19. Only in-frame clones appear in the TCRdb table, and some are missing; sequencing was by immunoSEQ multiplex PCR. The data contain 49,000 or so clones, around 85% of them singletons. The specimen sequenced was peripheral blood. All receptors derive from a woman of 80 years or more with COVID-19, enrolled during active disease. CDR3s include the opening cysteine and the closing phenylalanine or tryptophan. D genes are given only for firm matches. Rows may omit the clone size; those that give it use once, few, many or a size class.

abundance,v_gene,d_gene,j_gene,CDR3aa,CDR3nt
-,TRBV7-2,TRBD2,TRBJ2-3,CASSLGTSGGTRDTQYF,TGTGCCAGCAGCTTAGGGACTAGCGGGGGGACCAGGGATACGCAGTATTTT
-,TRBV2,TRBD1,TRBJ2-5,CASTAQGLQETQYF,TGTGCCAGCACCGCACAGGGGCTACAAGAGACCCAGTACTTC
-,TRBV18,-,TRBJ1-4,CASSPTQASAGKLFF,TGTGCCAGCTCACCAACTCAGGCTTCGGCTGGGAAACTGTTTTTT
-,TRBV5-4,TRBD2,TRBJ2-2,CASSPSGGRNTGELFF,TGTGCCAGCAGCCCAAGCGGGGGGCGGAACACCGGGGAGCTGTTTTTT
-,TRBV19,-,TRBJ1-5,CASQGGWNQPQHF,TGTGCCAGTCAGGGAGGGTGGAATCAGCCCCAGCATTTT
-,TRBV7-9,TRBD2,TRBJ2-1,CASSLAEVIAGTQFF,TGTGCCAGCAGCTTAGCGGAGGTAATAGCGGGGACGCAGTTCTTC
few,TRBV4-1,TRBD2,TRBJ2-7,CASSQPSSGKINEQYF,TGCGCCAGCAGCCAGCCCTCTAGCGGGAAAATCAACGAGCAGTACTTC
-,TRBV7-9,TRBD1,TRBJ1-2,CASSQGQGVGYGYTF,TGTGCCAGCAGCCAGGGACAGGGGGTTGGCTATGGCTACACCTTC
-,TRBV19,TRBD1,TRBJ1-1,CASSMTGSLEAFF,TGTGCCAGTAGTATGACAGGGTCACTGGAAGCTTTCTTT
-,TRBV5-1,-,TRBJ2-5,CASSSGGAQETQYF,TGCGCCAGCAGCTCTGGGGGGGCCCAGGAGACCCAGTACTTC
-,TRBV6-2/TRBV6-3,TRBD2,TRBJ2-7,CASSYSRRGGAYEQYF,TGTGCCAGCAGTTACTCGAGGCGGGGAGGGGCCTACGAGCAGTACTTC
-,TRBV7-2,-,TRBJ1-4,CASSRRGRGEKLFF,TGTGCCAGCAGCCGTCGGGGGAGGGGTGAAAAACTGTTTTTT
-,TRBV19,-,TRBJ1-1,CARGARHTEAFF,TGTGCCCGCGGCGCCAGACACACTGAAGCTTTCTTT
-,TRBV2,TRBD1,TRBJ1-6,CASRATGGGNSPLHF,TGTGCCAGCAGGGCCACAGGGGGCGGGAATTCACCCCTCCACTTT
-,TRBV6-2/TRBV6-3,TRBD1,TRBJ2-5,CASSPGGRETQYF,TGTGCCAGCAGTCCAGGGGGTCGGGAGACCCAGTACTTC
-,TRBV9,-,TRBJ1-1,CASSPQIDSDTEAFF,TGTGCCAGCAGCCCGCAAATCGACAGTGATACTGAAGCTTTCTTT
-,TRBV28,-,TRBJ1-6,CASSSGGTYSPLHF,TGTGCCAGCAGCTCCGGGGGGACCTATTCACCCCTCCACTTT
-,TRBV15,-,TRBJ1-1,CATTGQHFTEAFF,TGTGCCACCACCGGACAGCACTTCACTGAAGCTTTCTTT
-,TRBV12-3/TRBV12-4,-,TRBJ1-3,CASSLTAGNTIYF,TGTGCCAGCAGTTTAACTGCTGGAAACACCATATATTTT